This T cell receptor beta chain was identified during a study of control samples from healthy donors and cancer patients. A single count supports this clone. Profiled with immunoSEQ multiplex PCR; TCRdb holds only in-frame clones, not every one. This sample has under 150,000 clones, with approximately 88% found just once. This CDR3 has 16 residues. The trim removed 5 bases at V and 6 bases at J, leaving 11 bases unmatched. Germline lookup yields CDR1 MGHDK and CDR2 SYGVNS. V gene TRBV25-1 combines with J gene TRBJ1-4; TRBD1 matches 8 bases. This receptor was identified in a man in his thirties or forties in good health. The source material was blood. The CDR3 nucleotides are TGTGCCAGCAGTTTTCACTCCGGGACAGGCCATGAAAAACTGTTTTTT. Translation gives CASSFHSGTGHEKLFF.